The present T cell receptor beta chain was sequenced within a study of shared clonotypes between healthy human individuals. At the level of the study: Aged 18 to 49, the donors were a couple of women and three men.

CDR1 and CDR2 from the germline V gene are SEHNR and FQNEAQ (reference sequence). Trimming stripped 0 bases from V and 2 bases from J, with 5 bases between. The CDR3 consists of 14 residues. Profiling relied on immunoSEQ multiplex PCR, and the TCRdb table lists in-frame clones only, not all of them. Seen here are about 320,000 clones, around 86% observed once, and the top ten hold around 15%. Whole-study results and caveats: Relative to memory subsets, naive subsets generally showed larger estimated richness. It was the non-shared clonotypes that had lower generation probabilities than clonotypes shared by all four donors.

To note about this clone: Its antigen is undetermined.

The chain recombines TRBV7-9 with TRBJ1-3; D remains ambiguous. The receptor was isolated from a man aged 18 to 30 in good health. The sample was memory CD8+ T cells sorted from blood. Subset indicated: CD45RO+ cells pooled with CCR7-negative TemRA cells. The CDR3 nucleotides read TGTGCCAGCAGCTTAGCAGAGACTGGAAACACCATATATTTT. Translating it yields CASSLAETGNTIYF.